This entry features one TCR beta chain sequence. The target antigen is unknown. The entry originates in a study of cytotoxic CD8 clonotypes in ibrutinib-treated CLL. Turning to the study itself: Responses: roughly 25 partial, 2 complete; after median roughly 68 months, about 15 stayed remitted, around 12 progressed. Mean values per sample were roughly 250,000 productive templates and about 94,000 productive rearrangements.

Germline CDR1 and CDR2: SEHNR and FQNEAQ (reference sequence). The CDR3 spans 16 residues. Trimming left V 5 bases short and J 2 bases short, with 18 bases between. Study-level findings and limits: Public clonotypes, an uncommon group, contracted or remained stable on treatment. Clonality was elevated at ibrutinib response and had returned toward baseline at progression.

Repertoires were generated with immunoSEQ multiplex PCR, while TCRdb's copy carries only in-frame clones and drops some. The sample records approximately 140,000 clones, roughly 90% being singletons. The sample consisted of PBMCs, taken after 12 months of ibrutinib treatment. The chain couples TRBV7-9 to TRBJ1-2, with a weak D call TRBD1 (6 bases). The receptor was derived from a human donor with chronic lymphocytic leukemia. The CDR3 DNA reads as TGTGCCAGCAGCCAGCAGTCAGGGGTCTCCAACTATGGCTACACCTTC. It yields the protein CASSQQSGVSNYGYTF.